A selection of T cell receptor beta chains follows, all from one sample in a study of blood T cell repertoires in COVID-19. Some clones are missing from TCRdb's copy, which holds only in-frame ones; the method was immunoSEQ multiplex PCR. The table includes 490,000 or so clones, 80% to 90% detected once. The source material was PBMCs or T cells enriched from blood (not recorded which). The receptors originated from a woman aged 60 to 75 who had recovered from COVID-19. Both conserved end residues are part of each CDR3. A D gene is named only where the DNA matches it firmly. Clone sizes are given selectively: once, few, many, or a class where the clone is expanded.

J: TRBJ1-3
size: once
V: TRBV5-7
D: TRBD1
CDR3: CASSQTGDPTAGNTIYF
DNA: TGTGCCAGCAGCCAGACAGGGGATCCAACCGCTGGAAACACCATATATTTT

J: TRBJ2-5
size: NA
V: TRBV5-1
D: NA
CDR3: CASSGQWETQYF
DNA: TGCGCCAGCAGTGGGCAGTGGGAGACCCAGTACTTC

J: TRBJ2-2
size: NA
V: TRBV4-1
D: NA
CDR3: CASSHAPGQANTGELFF
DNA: TGCGCCAGCAGCCATGCGCCGGGACAAGCGAACACCGGGGAGCTGTTTTTT

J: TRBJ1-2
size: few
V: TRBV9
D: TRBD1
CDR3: CASSPILTTGETF
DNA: TGTGCCAGCAGCCCGATACTGACTACAGGGGAGACCTTC

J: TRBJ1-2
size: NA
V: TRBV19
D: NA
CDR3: CASSIRQASYGYTF
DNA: TGTGCCAGTAGTATAAGACAGGCGTCCTATGGCTACACCTTC

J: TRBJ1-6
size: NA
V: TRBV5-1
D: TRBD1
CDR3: CASSLAGTVNSPLHF
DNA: TGCGCCAGCAGCTTGGCCGGGACAGTTAATTCACCCCTCCACTTT

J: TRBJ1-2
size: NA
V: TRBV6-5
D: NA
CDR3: CASRGASHSYTF
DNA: TGTGCCAGCCGGGGGGCCTCACATTCCTACACCTTC

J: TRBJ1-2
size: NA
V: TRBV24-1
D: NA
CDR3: CATSDLREGEGVYTF
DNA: TGTGCCACCAGTGACCTCCGAGAAGGGGAGGGCGTCTACACCTTC

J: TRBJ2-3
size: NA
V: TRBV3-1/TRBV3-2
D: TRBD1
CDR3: CASSPGQGGTDTQYF
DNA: TGTGCCAGCAGCCCGGGACAGGGCGGGACAGATACGCAGTATTTT

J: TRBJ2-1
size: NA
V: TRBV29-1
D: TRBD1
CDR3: CSADGDRYNEQFF
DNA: TGCAGCGCCGACGGGGACAGGTACAATGAGCAGTTCTTC

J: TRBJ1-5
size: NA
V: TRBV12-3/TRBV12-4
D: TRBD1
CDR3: CASTPGQGKPQHF
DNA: TGTGCCAGCACCCCGGGACAGGGGAAGCCCCAGCATTTT

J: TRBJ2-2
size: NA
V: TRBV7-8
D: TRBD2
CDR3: CASSFPRGKRGASNTGELFF
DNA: TGTGCCAGCAGCTTCCCCCGGGGGAAGCGGGGGGCCTCAAACACCGGGGAGCTGTTTTTT

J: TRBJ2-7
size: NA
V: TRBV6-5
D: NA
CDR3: CASSHADEQYF
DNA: TGTGCCAGCAGTCACGCGGACGAGCAGTACTTC

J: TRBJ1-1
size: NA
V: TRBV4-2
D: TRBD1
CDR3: CASSPFDRVTEAFF
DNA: TGTGCCAGCAGCCCCTTCGACAGGGTCACTGAAGCTTTCTTT

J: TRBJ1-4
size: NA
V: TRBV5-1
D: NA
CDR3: CASSPAGPLPTNEKLFF
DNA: TGCGCCAGCAGCCCGGCAGGGCCCCTTCCAACTAATGAAAAACTGTTTTTT

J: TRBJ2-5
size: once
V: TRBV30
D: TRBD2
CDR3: CAWRGGLARGQETQYF
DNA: TGTGCCTGGAGGGGGGGACTAGCGCGGGGCCAAGAGACCCAGTACTTC

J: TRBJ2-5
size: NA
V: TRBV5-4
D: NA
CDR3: CASSLRTPQGRETQYF
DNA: TGTGCCAGCAGCTTGCGCACACCCCAGGGCCGAGAGACCCAGTACTTC

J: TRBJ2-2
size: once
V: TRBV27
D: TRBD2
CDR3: CASSFPGGAGELFF
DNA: TGTGCCAGCAGTTTTCCGGGGGGGGCCGGGGAGCTGTTTTTT

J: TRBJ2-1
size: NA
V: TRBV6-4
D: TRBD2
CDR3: CASSASGTSGGKYNEQFF
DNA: TGTGCCAGCAGTGCGTCCGGGACTAGCGGGGGGAAATACAATGAGCAGTTCTTC

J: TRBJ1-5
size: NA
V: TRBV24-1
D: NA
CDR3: CATSGDFSNQPQHF
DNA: TGTGCCACCAGTGGGGACTTTAGCAATCAGCCCCAGCATTTT

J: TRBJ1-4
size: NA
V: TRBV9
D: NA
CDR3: CASSLTGFGEKLFF
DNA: TGTGCCAGCAGCTTAACAGGGTTCGGTGAAAAACTGTTTTTT

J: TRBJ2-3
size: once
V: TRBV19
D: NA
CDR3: CASSVQITDTQYF
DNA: TGTGCCAGTAGTGTGCAGATCACAGATACGCAGTATTTT

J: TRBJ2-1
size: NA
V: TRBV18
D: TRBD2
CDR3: CASSPLASGGPYNEQFF
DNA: TGTGCCAGCTCACCACTGGCTAGCGGGGGCCCCTACAATGAGCAGTTCTTC

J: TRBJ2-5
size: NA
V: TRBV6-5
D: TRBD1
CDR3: CASSLQGLGETQYF
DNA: TGTGCCAGCAGTCTACAGGGGTTAGGAGAGACCCAGTACTTC

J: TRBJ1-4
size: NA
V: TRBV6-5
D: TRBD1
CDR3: CATGWGQGQEKLFF
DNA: TGTGCCACCGGGTGGGGACAGGGGCAAGAAAAACTGTTTTTT

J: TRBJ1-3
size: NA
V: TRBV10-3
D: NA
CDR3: CASSGVFSSGNTIYF
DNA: TGTGCCTCCAGCGGCGTCTTCTCCTCTGGAAACACCATATATTTT

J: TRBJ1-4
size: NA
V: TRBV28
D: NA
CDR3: CASSPQQATNEKLFF
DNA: TGTGCCAGCAGTCCTCAACAGGCAACTAATGAAAAACTGTTTTTT

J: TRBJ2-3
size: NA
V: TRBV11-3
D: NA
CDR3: CASGVSADTQYF
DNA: TGTGCCTCCGGGGTATCGGCAGATACGCAGTATTTT

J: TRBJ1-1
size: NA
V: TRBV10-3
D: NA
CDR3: CAISREVNTEAFF
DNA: TGTGCCATCAGCAGGGAGGTGAACACTGAAGCTTTCTTT

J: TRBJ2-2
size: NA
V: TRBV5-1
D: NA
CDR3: CASSVGGGPGELFF
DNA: TGCGCCAGCAGCGTGGGAGGCGGTCCCGGGGAGCTGTTTTTT

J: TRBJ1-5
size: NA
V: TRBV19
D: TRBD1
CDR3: CASSTVRDRGANQPQHF
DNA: TGTGCCAGTAGTACGGTGCGGGACAGGGGAGCGAATCAGCCCCAGCATTTT

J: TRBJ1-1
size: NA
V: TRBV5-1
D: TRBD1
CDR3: CASGTGGTSTEAFF
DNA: TGCGCCAGCGGGACAGGGGGCACGAGTACTGAAGCTTTCTTT

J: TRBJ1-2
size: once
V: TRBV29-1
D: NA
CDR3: CSVERTGGGYTF
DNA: TGCAGCGTTGAACGGACGGGAGGCGGCTACACCTTC

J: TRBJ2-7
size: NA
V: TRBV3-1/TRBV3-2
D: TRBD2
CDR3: CASSLSGAANEQYF
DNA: TGTGCCAGCAGCCTTAGCGGGGCAGCAAACGAGCAGTACTTC

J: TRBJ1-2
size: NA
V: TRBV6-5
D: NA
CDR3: CASSYSGARVDYGYTF
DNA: TGTGCCAGCAGTTACTCGGGGGCCAGGGTGGACTATGGCTACACCTTC

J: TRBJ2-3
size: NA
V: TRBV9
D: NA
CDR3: CASSMLTVTDTQYF
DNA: TGTGCCAGCAGCATGTTGACAGTTACAGATACGCAGTATTTT

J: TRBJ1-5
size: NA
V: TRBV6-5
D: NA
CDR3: CASSFPSQPQHF
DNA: TGTGCCAGCAGTTTCCCCAGTCAGCCCCAGCATTTT

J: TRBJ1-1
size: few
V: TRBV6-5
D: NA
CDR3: CASSSTVNTEAFF
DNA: TGTGCCAGCAGTTCAACGGTGAACACTGAAGCTTTCTTT

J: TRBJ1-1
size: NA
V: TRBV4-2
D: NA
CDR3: CASSQEGTYGTEAFF
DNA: TGTGCCAGCAGCCAAGAAGGGACATATGGGACTGAAGCTTTCTTT

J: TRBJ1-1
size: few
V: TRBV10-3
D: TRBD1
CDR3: CAISDLQGARAFF
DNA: TGTGCCATCAGTGACCTGCAGGGGGCTAGAGCTTTCTTT

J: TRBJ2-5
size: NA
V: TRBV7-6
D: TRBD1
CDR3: CASSLNILRGPMETQYF
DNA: TGTGCCAGCAGCTTAAATATTCTAAGGGGGCCGATGGAGACCCAGTACTTC

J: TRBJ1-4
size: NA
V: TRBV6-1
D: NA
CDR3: CASSEMVFGGANEKLFF
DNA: TGTGCCAGCAGTGAAATGGTGTTCGGCGGAGCTAATGAAAAACTGTTTTTT

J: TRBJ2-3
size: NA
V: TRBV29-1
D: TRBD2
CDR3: CSVEVWTSAADTQYF
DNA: TGCAGCGTTGAAGTTTGGACTAGCGCCGCGGATACGCAGTATTTT

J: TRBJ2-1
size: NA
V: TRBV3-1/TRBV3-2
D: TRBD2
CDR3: CASSLKRGAVEQFF
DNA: TGTGCCAGCAGTCTTAAGCGGGGGGCTGTTGAGCAGTTCTTC

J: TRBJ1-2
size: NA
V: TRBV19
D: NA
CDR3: CASTTLGQSYGYTF
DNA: TGTGCCAGTACCACGCTCGGACAGTCCTATGGCTACACCTTC

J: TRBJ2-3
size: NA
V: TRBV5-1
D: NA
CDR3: CASSQGSIDTQYF
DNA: TGCGCCAGCAGCCAGGGGTCAATAGATACGCAGTATTTT

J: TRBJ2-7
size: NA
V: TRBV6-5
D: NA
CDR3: CASSYGDIGFYEQYF
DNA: TGTGCCAGCAGTTATGGTGACATAGGCTTCTACGAGCAGTACTTC

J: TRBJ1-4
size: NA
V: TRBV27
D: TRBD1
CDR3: CASRSPGTGVEKLFF
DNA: TGTGCCAGCAGGTCCCCGGGGACAGGGGTTGAAAAACTGTTTTTT

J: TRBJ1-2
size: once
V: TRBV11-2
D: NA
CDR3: CASSSYPTTNYGYTF
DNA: TGTGCCAGCAGTTCGTACCCTACTACTAACTATGGCTACACCTTC

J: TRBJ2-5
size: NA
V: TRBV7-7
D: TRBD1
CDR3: CASSTDREETQYF
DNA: TGTGCCAGCAGCACCGACAGGGAAGAGACCCAGTACTTC

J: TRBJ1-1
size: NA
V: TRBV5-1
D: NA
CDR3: CASSLRFQVPMNTEAFF
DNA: TGCGCCAGCAGCTTGAGGTTTCAGGTTCCCATGAACACTGAAGCTTTCTTT

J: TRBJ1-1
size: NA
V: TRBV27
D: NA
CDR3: CASSFKRNTEAFF
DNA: TGTGCCAGCAGTTTTAAGAGAAACACTGAAGCTTTCTTT

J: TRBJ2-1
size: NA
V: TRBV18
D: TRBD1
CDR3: CASSVSPGQLKNEQFF
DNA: TGTGCCAGCTCAGTTTCTCCGGGACAGTTAAAGAATGAGCAGTTCTTC

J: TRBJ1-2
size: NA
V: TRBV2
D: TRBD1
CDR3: CASSERTGGSYGYTF
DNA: TGTGCCAGCAGTGAACGGACAGGGGGCAGCTATGGCTACACCTTC

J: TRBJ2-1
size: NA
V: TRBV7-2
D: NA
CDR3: CASSRGATYNEQFF
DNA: TGTGCCAGCAGCCGGGGGGCAACCTACAATGAGCAGTTCTTC

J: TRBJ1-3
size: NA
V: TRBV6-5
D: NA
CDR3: CASSYSRTGNTIYF
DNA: TGTGCCAGCAGTTACTCGAGAACTGGAAACACCATATATTTT